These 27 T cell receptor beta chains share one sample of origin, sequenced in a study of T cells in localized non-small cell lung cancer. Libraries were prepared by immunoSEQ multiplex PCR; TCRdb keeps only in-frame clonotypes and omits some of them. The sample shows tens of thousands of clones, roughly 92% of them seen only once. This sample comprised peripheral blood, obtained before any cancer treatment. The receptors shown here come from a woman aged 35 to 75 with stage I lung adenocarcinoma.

The CDR3 coding sequence is TGTGCCAGCTCACAGGACACGAACTATGGCTACACCTTC. It yields the protein CASSQDTNYGYTF. V usage is TRBV18 and J usage is TRBJ1-2; perhaps TRBD1 as D (5 bases). Germline V gives CDR1 KGHSH, CDR2 LQKENI. The CDR3 contains 13 residues. The V end was cut by 4 bases, the J end by 2 bases, with 8 bases between.

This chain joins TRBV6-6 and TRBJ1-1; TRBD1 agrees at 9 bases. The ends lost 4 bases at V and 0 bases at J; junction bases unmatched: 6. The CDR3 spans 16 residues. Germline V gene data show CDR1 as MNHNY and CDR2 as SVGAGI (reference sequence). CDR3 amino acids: CASSSETGGMNTEAFF. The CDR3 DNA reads TGTGCCAGCAGTTCAGAGACAGGGGGGATGAACACTGAAGCTTTCTTT.

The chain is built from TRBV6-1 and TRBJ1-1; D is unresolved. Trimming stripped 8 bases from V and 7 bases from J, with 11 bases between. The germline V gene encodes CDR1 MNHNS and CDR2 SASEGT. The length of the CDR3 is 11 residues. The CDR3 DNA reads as TGTGCCAGCCTCCACCTCCATGAAGCTTTCTTT. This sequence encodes CASLHLHEAFF.

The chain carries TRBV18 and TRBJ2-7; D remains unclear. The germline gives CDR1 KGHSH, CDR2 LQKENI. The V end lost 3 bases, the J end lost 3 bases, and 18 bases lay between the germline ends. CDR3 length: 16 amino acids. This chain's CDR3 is CASSPRYKGKDYEQYF. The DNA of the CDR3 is TGTGCCAGCTCACCGCGGTATAAGGGTAAAGACTACGAGCAGTACTTC. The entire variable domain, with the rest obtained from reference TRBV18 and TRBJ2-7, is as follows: NAGVMQNPRHLVRRRGQEARLRCSPMKGHSHVYWYRQLPEEGLKFMVYLQKENIIDESGMPKERFSAEFPKEGPSILRIQQVVRGDSAAYFCASSPRYKGKDYEQYFGPGTRLTVT.

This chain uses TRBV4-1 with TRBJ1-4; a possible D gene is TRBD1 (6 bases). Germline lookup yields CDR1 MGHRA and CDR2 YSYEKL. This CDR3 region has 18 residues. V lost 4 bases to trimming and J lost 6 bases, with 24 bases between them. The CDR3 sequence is CASSPQGTQLFGDEKLFF. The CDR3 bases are TGCGCCAGCAGCCCGCAAGGGACACAACTATTTGGGGATGAAAAACTGTTTTTT.

For the CDR3, the DNA is TGTGCCAGCAGCCCCGGCCACGACGCGGTGAAGGGGGGTCTGTTTTTT. It specifies CASSPGHDAVKGGLFF. The chain carries TRBV9 and TRBJ1-4, with a weak D call TRBD1 (6 bases). Germline loops: CDR1 SGDLS, CDR2 YYNGEE. The V and J ends lost 4 bases and 14 bases respectively, with 27 bases between them. CDR3 size: 16 residues.

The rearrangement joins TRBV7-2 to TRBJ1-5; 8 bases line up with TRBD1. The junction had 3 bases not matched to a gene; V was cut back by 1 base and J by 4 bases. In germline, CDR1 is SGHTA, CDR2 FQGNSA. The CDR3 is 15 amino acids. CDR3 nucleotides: TGTGCCAGCAGCTTAGTACGGGACAGGAATCAGCCCCAGCATTTT. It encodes CASSLVRDRNQPQHF.

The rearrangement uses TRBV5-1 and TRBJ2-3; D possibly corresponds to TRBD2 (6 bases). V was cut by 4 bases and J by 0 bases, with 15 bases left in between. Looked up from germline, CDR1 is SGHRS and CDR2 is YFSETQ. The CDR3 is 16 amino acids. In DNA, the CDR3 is TGCGCCAGCAGCGTCCGGGACTCAGCTAGCACAGATACGCAGTATTTT. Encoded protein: CASSVRDSASTDTQYF.

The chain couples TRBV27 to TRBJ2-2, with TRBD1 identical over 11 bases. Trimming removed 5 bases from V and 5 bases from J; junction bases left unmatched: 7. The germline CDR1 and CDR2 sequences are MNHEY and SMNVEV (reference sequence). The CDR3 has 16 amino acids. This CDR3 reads CASSPRTGGFTGELFF. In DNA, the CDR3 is TGTGCCAGCAGTCCCCGGACAGGGGGCTTTACCGGGGAGCTGTTTTTT.

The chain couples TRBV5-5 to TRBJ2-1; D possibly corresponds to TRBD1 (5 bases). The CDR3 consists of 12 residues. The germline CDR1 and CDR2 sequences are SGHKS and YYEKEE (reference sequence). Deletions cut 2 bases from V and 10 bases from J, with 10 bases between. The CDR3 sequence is CASSFQGWEQFF. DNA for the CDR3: TGTGCCAGCAGCTTTCAGGGTTGGGAGCAGTTCTTC.

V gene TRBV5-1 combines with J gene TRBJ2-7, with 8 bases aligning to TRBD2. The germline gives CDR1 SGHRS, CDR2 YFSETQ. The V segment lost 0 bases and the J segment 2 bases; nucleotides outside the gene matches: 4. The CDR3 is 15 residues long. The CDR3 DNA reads TGCGCCAGCAGCTTGGGAATAGCGGGGACCTACGAGCAGTACTTC. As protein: CASSLGIAGTYEQYF.

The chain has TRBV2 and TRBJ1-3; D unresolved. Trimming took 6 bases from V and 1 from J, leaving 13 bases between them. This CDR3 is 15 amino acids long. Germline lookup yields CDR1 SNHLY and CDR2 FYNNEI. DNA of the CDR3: TGTGCCAGCAGCGCCTTTCCGGTTTCTGGAAACACCATATATTTT. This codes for CASSAFPVSGNTIYF.

The CDR3 spells CASSSYGQTDTQYF. CDR3 DNA: TGTGCCAGCAGCTCGTATGGACAAACCGATACGCAGTATTTT. The V and J genes are TRBV7-3 and TRBJ2-3; perhaps TRBD1 as D (5 bases). The CDR3 spans 14 residues. CDR1 SGHTA and CDR2 FQGTGA come from the germline V gene. V lost 4 bases and J 6 bases, leaving 14 bases between the germline ends.

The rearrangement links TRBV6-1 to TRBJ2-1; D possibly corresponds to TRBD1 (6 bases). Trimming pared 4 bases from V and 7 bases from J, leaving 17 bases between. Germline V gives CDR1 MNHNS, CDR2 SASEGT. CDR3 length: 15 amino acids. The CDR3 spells CASSVPPYRENEQFF. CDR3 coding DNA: TGTGCCAGCAGTGTCCCCCCGTACAGGGAGAATGAGCAGTTCTTC.

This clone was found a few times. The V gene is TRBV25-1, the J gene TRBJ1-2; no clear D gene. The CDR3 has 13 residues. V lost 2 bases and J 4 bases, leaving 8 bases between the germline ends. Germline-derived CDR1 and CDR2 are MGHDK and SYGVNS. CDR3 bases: TGTGCCAGCAGTGAAGGACGGACCTATGGCTACACCTTC. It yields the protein CASSEGRTYGYTF.

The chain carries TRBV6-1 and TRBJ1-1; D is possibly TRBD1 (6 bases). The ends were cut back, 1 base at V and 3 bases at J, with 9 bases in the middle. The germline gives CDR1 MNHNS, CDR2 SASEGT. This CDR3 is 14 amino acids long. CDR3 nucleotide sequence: TGTGCCAGCAGTGAAGGGGGGCCTTACACTGAAGCTTTCTTT. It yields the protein CASSEGGPYTEAFF.

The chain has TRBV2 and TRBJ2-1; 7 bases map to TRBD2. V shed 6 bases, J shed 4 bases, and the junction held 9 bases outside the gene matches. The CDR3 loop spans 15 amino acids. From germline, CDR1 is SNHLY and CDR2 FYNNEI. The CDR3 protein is CASRGTTREYNEQFF. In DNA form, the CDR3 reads TGTGCCAGCAGGGGGACTACGCGAGAGTACAATGAGCAGTTCTTC.

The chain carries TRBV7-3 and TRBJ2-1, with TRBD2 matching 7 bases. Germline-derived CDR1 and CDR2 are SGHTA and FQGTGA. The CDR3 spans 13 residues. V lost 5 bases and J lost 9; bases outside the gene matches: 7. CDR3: CASSRPSGGEQFF. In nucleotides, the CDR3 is TGTGCCAGCAGCCGCCCCTCGGGGGGTGAGCAGTTCTTC.

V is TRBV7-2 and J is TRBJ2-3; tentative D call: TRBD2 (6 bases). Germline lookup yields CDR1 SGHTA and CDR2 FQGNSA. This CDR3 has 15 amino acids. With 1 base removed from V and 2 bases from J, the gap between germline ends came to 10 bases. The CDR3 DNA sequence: TGTGCCAGCAGCTTAGACGGACTATTCACAGATACGCAGTATTTT. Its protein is CASSLDGLFTDTQYF.

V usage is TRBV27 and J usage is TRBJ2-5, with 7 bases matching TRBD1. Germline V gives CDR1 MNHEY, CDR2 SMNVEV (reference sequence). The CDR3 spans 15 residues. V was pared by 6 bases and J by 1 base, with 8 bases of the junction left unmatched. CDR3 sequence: CASRRGPNRQETQYF. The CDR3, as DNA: TGTGCCAGCAGAAGGGGGCCCAACCGCCAAGAGACCCAGTACTTC.

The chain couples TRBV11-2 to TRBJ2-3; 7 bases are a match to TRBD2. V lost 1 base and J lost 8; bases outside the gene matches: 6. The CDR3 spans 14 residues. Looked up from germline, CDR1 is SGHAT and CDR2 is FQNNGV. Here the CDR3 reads CASSLVAGRATQYF. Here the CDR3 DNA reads TGTGCCAGCAGCTTAGTAGCGGGCCGTGCTACGCAGTATTTT.

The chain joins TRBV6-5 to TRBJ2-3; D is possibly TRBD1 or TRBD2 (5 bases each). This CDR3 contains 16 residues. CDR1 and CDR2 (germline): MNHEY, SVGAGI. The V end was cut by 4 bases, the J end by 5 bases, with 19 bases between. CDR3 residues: CASSLFRDRRGDTQYF. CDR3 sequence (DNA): TGTGCCAGCAGTTTATTTCGGGATAGAAGGGGAGATACGCAGTATTTT.

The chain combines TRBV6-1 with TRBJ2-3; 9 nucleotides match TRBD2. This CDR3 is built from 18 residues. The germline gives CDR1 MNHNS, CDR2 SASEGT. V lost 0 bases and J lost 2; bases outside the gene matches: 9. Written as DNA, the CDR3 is TGTGCCAGCAGTGAAGCGCTTGCAGCGGGGGGTAACACAGATACGCAGTATTTT. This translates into CASSEALAAGGNTDTQYF.

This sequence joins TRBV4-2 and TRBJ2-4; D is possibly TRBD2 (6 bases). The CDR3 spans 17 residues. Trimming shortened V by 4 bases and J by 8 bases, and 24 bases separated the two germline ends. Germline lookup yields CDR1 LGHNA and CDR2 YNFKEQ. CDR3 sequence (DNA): TGTGCCAGCAGCCCTAAAGGCCAGAAGGGGCCGGGGGACATTCAGTACTTC. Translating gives CASSPKGQKGPGDIQYF.

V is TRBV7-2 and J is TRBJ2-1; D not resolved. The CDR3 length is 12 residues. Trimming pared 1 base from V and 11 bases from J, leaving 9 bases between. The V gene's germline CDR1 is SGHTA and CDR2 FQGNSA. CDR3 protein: CASSLDASKQFF. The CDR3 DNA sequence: TGTGCCAGCAGCTTAGACGCAAGTAAGCAGTTCTTC.

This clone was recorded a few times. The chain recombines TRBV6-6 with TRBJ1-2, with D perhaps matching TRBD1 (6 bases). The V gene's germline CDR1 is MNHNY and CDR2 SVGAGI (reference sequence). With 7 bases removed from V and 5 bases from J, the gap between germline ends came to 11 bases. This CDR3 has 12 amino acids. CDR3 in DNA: TGTGCCAGCAACAGGGCGGGGTATGGCTACACCTTC. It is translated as CASNRAGYGYTF.

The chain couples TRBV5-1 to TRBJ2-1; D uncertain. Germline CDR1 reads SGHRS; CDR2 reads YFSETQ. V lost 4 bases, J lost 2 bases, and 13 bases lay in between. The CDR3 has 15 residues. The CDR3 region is CASSMTDDTYNEQFF. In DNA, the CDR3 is TGCGCCAGCAGCATGACCGACGACACCTACAATGAGCAGTTCTTC.